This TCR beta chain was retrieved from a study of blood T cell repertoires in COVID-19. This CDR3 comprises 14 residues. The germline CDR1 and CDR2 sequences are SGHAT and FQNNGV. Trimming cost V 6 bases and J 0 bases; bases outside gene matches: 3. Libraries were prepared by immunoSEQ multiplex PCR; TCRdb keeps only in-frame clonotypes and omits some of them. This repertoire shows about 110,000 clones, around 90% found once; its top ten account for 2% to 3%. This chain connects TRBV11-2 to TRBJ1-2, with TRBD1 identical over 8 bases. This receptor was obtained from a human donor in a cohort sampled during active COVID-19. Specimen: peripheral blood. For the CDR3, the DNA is TGTGCCAGCAGACAACAGGGGGCTAACTATGGCTACACCTTC. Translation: CASRQQGANYGYTF.